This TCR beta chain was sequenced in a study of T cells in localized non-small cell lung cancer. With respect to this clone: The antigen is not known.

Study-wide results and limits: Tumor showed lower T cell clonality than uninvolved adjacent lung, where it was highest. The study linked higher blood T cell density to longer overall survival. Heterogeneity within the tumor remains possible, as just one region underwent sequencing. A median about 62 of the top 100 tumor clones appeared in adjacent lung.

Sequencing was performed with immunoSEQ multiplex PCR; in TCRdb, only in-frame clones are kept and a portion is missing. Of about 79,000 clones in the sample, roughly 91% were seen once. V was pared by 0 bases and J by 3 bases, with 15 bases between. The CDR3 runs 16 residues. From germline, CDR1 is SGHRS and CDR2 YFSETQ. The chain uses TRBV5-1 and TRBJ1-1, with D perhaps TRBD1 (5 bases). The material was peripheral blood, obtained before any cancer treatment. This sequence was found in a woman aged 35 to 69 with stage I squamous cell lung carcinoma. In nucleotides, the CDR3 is TGCGCCAGCAGCTTGGGGGGCTCTATTTTCGACACTGAAGCTTTCTTT. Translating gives CASSLGGSIFDTEAFF.